The rows below give T cell receptor beta chains drawn from one sample of a study of blood T cell repertoires in COVID-19. Some clones are missing from TCRdb's copy, which holds only in-frame ones; the method was immunoSEQ multiplex PCR. The sample records roughly 280,000 clones, roughly 90% being singletons. Sequencing was done on a sample of peripheral blood. All receptors come from a woman between 50 and 59 years old who had recovered from COVID-19. Each CDR3 is given with its conserved first and last residue. A D gene is named only where the DNA matches it firmly.

>TRBJ1-5|-|TRBV9
CASSVSPGGDGNQPQHF
>TRBJ2-1|-|TRBV30
CAWSFRGRARLSGEQFF
>TRBJ2-2|TRBD2|TRBV11-2
CASRTIRLAGSGELFF
>TRBJ2-2|-|TRBV20-1
CSASVVEVGELFF
>TRBJ1-4|TRBD1|TRBV9
CASSVAGTGGGKLFF
>TRBJ1-2|TRBD1|TRBV6-6
CASSHLGTGGLRNYGYTF
>TRBJ1-1|-|TRBV7-2
CASSPQGRTEAFF
>TRBJ2-7|-|TRBV7-9
CASSLAVEWKGREEQYF
>TRBJ2-5|TRBD1|TRBV4-2
CASSRTGIGETQYF
>TRBJ2-2|TRBD2|TRBV3-1/TRBV3-2
CASSQVTSGGGTGELFF
>TRBJ2-3|-|TRBV18
CASSPVYPTDTQYF
>TRBJ1-2|-|TRBV5-1
CASSLDGQINYGYTF
>TRBJ1-2|-|TRBV4-2
CASSPGGDGYTF
>TRBJ2-7|TRBD2|TRBV20-1
CSARRGDEQYF
>TRBJ2-7|-|TRBV7-2
CASSHQRGAISF
>TRBJ2-2|TRBD2|TRBV7-3
CASSKGGNPGTKAGELFF
>TRBJ2-3|TRBD2|TRBV19
CASSAGGPWDTQYF
>TRBJ1-1|-|TRBV6-5
CASSYSDYNTEAFF
>TRBJ1-1|-|TRBV9
CASSVASQGTPEAFF
>TRBJ1-5|-|TRBV19
CASSILVQGSQPQHF
>TRBJ2-7|TRBD2|TRBV9
CTSSVGVAGSYEQYF
>TRBJ2-5|-|TRBV5-1
CASSLEFETQYF
>TRBJ2-1|-|TRBV9
CASSAGGEQFF
>TRBJ2-2|TRBD2|TRBV3-1/TRBV3-2
CASSRSGAGGEELFF
>TRBJ1-1|-|TRBV3-1/TRBV3-2
CASSRLTGTEAFF
>TRBJ1-2|TRBD1|TRBV4-1
CASSQIRDRLSSNYGYTF
>TRBJ2-7|TRBD2|TRBV13
CASRLTGGANEQYF
>TRBJ1-2|-|TRBV7-9
CASSLGGGMDYGYTF
>TRBJ2-3|TRBD2|TRBV9
CASSVAPSGRLSTDTQYF
>TRBJ1-6|-|TRBV7-8
CASSNLGSNSPLHF
>TRBJ1-5|-|TRBV6-7
CASSYQATGNNQPQHF
>TRBJ1-1|TRBD1|TRBV28
CASSAGTGASAFF
>TRBJ1-2|-|TRBV6-6
CASKAQGYTF
>TRBJ2-6|-|TRBV20-1
CSASSDSSGANVLTF
>TRBJ1-2|TRBD1|TRBV5-5
CASSFPSRDSRYTF
>TRBJ2-1|-|TRBV20-1
CSARIHKIYFF
>TRBJ1-3|-|TRBV11-2
CASSLEYSGNTIYF
>TRBJ1-1|-|TRBV3-1/TRBV3-2
CASSQEPWPEAFF
>TRBJ2-7|TRBD1|TRBV28
CASSPTGNRYEQYF
>TRBJ2-5|-|TRBV7-6
CASSLAGGGGAGYSQYF
>TRBJ2-7|-|TRBV7-8
CASSLRAFRTRPKEQYF
>TRBJ1-2|TRBD1|TRBV5-6
CASSPRDRGPGGYTF
>TRBJ1-1|TRBD1|TRBV14
CASSRNTGALNTEAFF
>TRBJ1-6|-|TRBV19
CASSGQLISPLHF
>TRBJ2-3|-|TRBV7-7
CASSPNAGRSDTQYF
>TRBJ2-2|TRBD2|TRBV7-2
CASSLWERGVTGELFF
>TRBJ1-2|TRBD1|TRBV12-3/TRBV12-4
CASSPNRGGYTF
>TRBJ1-1|-|TRBV7-8
CASSRDSSNTEAFF
>TRBJ1-1|-|TRBV3-1/TRBV3-2
CASSQGGGETEAFF
>TRBJ1-2|-|TRBV14
CASSQDRRYGYTF
>TRBJ1-2|TRBD1|TRBV7-2
CASSLGTGDYGYTF
>TRBJ2-7|TRBD2|TRBV27
CASSTGTAMRLAGSFYEQYF